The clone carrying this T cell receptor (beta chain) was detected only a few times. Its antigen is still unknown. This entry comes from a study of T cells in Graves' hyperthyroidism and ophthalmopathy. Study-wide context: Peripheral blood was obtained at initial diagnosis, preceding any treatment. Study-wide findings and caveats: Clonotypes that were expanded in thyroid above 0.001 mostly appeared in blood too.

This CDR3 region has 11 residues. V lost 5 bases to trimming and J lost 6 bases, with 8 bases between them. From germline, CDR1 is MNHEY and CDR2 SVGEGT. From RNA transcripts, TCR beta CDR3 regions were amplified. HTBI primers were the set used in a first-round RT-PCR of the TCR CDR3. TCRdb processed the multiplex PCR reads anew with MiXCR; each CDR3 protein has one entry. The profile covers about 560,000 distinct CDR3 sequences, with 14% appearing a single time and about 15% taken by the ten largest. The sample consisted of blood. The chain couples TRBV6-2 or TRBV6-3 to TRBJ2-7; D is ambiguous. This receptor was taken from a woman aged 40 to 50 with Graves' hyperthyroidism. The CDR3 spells CASSPLSEQYF. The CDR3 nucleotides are TGTGCCAGCAGTCCCCTCAGCGAGCAGTACTTC.